This T cell receptor beta chain was obtained from a study of shared clonotypes between healthy human individuals. Study overall: Plates per donor: three CD4 naive, three CD4 memory, two CD8 naive, one CD8 memory.

The CDR3 totals 16 residues. From germline, CDR1 is SGHRS and CDR2 YFSETQ. With 0 bases removed from V and 4 bases from J, the gap between germline ends came to 15 bases. This was a deep-level run. In the authors' methods: With immunoSEQ giving junction-only sequences and no quality scores, filtering differed. Data came from immunoSEQ multiplex PCR; TCRdb stores just in-frame clones and leaves some out. Clone size and V and J calls were adopted from that table, with D and trimming inferred from the DNA. The top ten clones hold 0.36% of a sample with some 2.4 million clones, 90% to 95% of them seen once.

The receptor was derived from a man aged 18-30 years in good health. Some clones in this sample may be carry-over from other donors' samples. Sequencing was performed on naive CD4+ T cells from PBMCs. Subset denoted: CD45RA+ positively selected. The chain has TRBV5-1 and TRBJ2-3; D perhaps matches TRBD2 (6 bases). The CDR3: CASSLGVGGIADTQYF. The CDR3 nucleotides read TGCGCCAGCAGCTTGGGTGTTGGGGGGATAGCAGATACGCAGTATTTT. The full variable domain, in which reference TRBV5-1 and TRBJ2-3 provide the parts outside the CDR3, is KAGVTQTPRYLIKTRGQQVTLSCSPISGHRSVSWYQQTPGQGLQFLFEYFSETQRNKGNFPGRFSGRQFSNSRSEMNVSTLELGDSALYLCASSLGVGGIADTQYFGPGTRLTVL.